A single TCR beta chain is shown here with its context. The data belong to a study of T cell responses to AZD1222 COVID-19 vaccine. About the research overall: Second doses at about 4 or about 12 weeks were pooled.

This CDR3 has 14 residues. Germline V gives CDR1 SGHTS, CDR2 YDEGEE. Trimming took off 3 bases at V and 4 bases at J, with 11 bases between the two ends. Repertoires were generated with immunoSEQ multiplex PCR, while TCRdb's copy carries only in-frame clones and drops some. The top ten clones hold 7.5% to 9.5% of a sample with roughly 200,000 clones, around 90% of them seen once. The chain recombines TRBV5-8 with TRBJ1-3; no firm D call. This TCR came from an adult in good health. Source: peripheral blood, taken on day 0 of AZD1222 vaccination. Here the CDR3 reads CASSSQFQGNTIYF. CDR3 DNA sequence: TGTGCCAGCAGCTCCCAATTCCAAGGAAACACCATATATTTT.